Listed here is a single TCR beta chain. Its antigen is currently unknown. The sample originates from a study of post-analysis software for immune sequencing data. Study observations and caveats: Patients used roughly five TRBV segments, including TRBV5-6, TRBV5-1 and TRBV20-1, more often than controls.

The V gene's germline CDR1 is DFQATT and CDR2 SNEGSKA (reference sequence). With 0 bases removed from V and 2 bases from J, the gap between germline ends came to 13 bases. This CDR3 comprises 15 residues. Incorporated into the TCR beta cDNA libraries were unique molecular identifiers, which served to reduce PCR and sequencing biases. Each CDR3 protein gets one entry after TCRdb re-called the PCR reads with MiXCR. The profile shows about 820,000 distinct CDR3 sequences, about 53% of them singletons. What was sequenced was blood. This chain links TRBV20-1 with TRBJ1-1, with D tentatively TRBD1 (5 bases). The receptor was isolated from a girl between 10 and 17 years old with multiple sclerosis. The CDR3 protein is CSARDSGRVNTEAFF. CDR3 nucleotide sequence: TGCAGTGCTAGAGATTCGGGCAGGGTAAACACTGAAGCTTTCTTT.